The TCR beta chain described here comes from a study of OX40 agonist ivuxolimab in advanced cancers. Study results and caveats: Among patients with partial responses at 0.1-3.0 mg/kg, clonal expansion was among the lowest. By week 6 at 0.1 to 3.0 mg/kg, blood CD4+ and CD8+ T cells had expanded clonally. CD8+ T cells averaged more expanded clones than CD4+. The specificity for antigen of the expanded peripheral T cells was not determined.

In the case of this clone: No antigen is known for it.

TCRdb keeps only in-frame clones here, not all; method: immunoSEQ multiplex PCR. This sample has 75,000 to 100,000 clones; 84% occur once, and the top ten carry less than 3%. Unmatched junction bases numbered 12, after V lost 5 bases and J lost 0 bases. The CDR3 length is 18 residues. Germline V gene sequence: CDR1 SEHNR, CDR2 FQNEAQ (reference sequence). The sequenced sample was CD4+ or CD8+ T cells sorted from blood, obtained in a trial of the OX40 agonist ivuxolimab. The rearrangement joins TRBV7-9 to TRBJ1-3; TRBD1 matches 8 bases. This TCR was recovered from an adult with an advanced solid tumor such as melanoma, head and neck, liver or kidney cancer. In DNA form, the CDR3 reads TGTGCCAGCAGCCGTCGTACCGGGACAGGCTACTCTGGAAACACCATATATTTT. Encoded protein: CASSRRTGTGYSGNTIYF.